Listed below are T cell receptor beta chains from one sample, sequenced in a study of shared clonotypes between healthy human individuals. Assay: immunoSEQ multiplex PCR; the TCRdb copy retains only in-frame clones and omits some. The sample records 1.4 million to 1.5 million clones, 96% being singletons. The sequencing input was naive CD4+ T cells sorted from blood. The receptors here all came from a man aged 30-40 years in good health. Each CDR3 is given with its conserved first and last residue. A D gene is named only where the DNA matches it firmly. Clone size is given for some rows only: seen once, a few or many times, or a class if the clone is expanded.

abundance,j_gene,v_gene,d_gene,CDR3aa,CDR3nt
once,TRBJ2-1,TRBV5-1,.,CASSPPQDNEQFF,TGCGCCAGCAGCCCCCCCCAAGACAATGAGCAGTTCTTC
.,TRBJ2-1,TRBV2,.,CASNPGSYNEQFF,TGTGCCAGCAATCCTGGCTCCTACAATGAGCAGTTCTTC
.,TRBJ2-7,TRBV7-9,.,CASSVAGGMPYEQYF,TGTGCCAGCAGCGTTGCGGGCGGGATGCCCTACGAGCAGTACTTC
.,TRBJ1-1,TRBV18,TRBD1,CASSKSTGGLFSSNTEAFF,TGTGCCAGCTCAAAATCGACAGGGGGCCTATTCTCGTCGAACACTGAAGCTTTCTTT
.,TRBJ2-1,TRBV6-5,TRBD2,CASNQPGGGNEQFF,TGTGCCAGCAACCAACCTGGGGGGGGCAATGAGCAGTTCTTC
once,TRBJ2-1,TRBV29-1,TRBD1,CSVKGAGYNEQFF,TGCAGCGTTAAGGGGGCAGGTTACAATGAGCAGTTCTTC
.,TRBJ2-5,TRBV5-1,.,CASSLGLVPQETQYF,TGCGCCAGCAGCTTAGGATTGGTTCCTCAAGAGACCCAGTACTTC
.,TRBJ2-7,TRBV7-8,TRBD1,CASSLDRGSHEQYF,TGTGCCAGCAGCTTGGACAGGGGATCCCACGAGCAGTACTTC
.,TRBJ2-3,TRBV18,.,CASSPPSTDTQYF,TGTGCCAGCTCACCGCCCAGCACAGATACGCAGTATTTT
.,TRBJ2-7,TRBV11-3,.,CASSLGSPSEQYF,TGTGCCAGCAGCTTAGGTTCGCCCTCTGAGCAGTACTTC
once,TRBJ2-5,TRBV6-1,.,CASSEFKETQYF,TGTGCCAGCAGTGAGTTCAAGGAGACCCAGTACTTC
.,TRBJ1-4,TRBV28,.,CASSSGAEVAVFF,TGTGCCAGCAGTTCGGGGGCAGAGGTAGCAGTGTTTTTT
.,TRBJ2-7,TRBV28,.,CASSRPVTEIGRYEQYF,TGTGCCAGCAGTCGGCCGGTGACCGAAATAGGGCGCTACGAGCAGTACTTC
.,TRBJ2-5,TRBV7-6,TRBD2,CASSRSGSAETQYF,TGTGCCAGCAGCCGTAGCGGGAGTGCAGAGACCCAGTACTTC
.,TRBJ2-7,TRBV7-2,TRBD2,CASSLVREGHYEQYF,TGTGCCAGCAGCTTAGTGCGGGAGGGCCACTACGAGCAGTACTTC
.,TRBJ1-2,TRBV5-1,TRBD1,CASSLAFGQGYGYTF,TGCGCCAGCAGCTTGGCGTTCGGACAGGGCTATGGCTACACCTTC
.,TRBJ1-5,TRBV6-5,.,CASSSGRYQPQHF,TGTGCCAGCAGTTCCGGGAGGTATCAGCCCCAGCATTTT
.,TRBJ2-1,TRBV7-9,.,CASGRAIINEQFF,TGTGCCAGCGGCAGGGCCATTATCAATGAGCAGTTCTTC
.,TRBJ2-1,TRBV4-3,.,CASSQETGYNEQFF,TGCGCCAGCAGCCAAGAGACAGGTTACAATGAGCAGTTCTTC
.,TRBJ1-5,TRBV27,.,CASSKVWVNQPQHF,TGTGCCAGCAGTAAAGTGTGGGTTAATCAGCCCCAGCATTTT
.,TRBJ2-3,TRBV5-1,.,CASSPDGTDTQYF,TGCGCCAGCAGTCCAGATGGCACAGATACGCAGTATTTT
.,TRBJ2-7,TRBV18,.,CASSLKAGYEQYF,TGTGCCAGCTCGCTAAAAGCAGGGTACGAGCAGTACTTC
.,TRBJ2-2,TRBV18,.,CASSPKTGGELFF,TGTGCCAGCTCACCCAAAACGGGCGGGGAGCTGTTTTTT
few,TRBJ1-1,TRBV7-9,.,CASSLEGGITEAFF,TGTGCCAGCAGCTTAGAGGGGGGGATCACTGAAGCTTTCTTT
.,TRBJ1-4,TRBV9,.,CASSVGVANEKLFF,TGTGCCAGCAGCGTAGGGGTTGCTAATGAAAAACTGTTTTTT
.,TRBJ2-7,TRBV7-9,.,CASSQQGYSYEQYF,TGTGCCAGCAGCCAACAGGGATACTCCTACGAGCAGTACTTC
.,TRBJ2-7,TRBV18,TRBD1,CASSLASIQGNYEQYF,TGTGCCAGCTCCCTAGCAAGTATACAGGGGAACTACGAGCAGTACTTC
.,TRBJ2-2,TRBV29-1,TRBD2,CSVNLSGKNTGELFF,TGCAGCGTTAATTTAAGCGGGAAGAACACCGGGGAGCTGTTTTTT
.,TRBJ1-4,TRBV7-9,TRBD1,CASSLAIGPARGNEKLFF,TGTGCCAGCAGCTTAGCTATCGGGCCCGCCAGGGGGAATGAAAAACTGTTTTTT
.,TRBJ2-3,TRBV2,.,CASSVLGGADTQYF,TGTGCCAGCAGTGTTCTCGGGGGTGCGGATACGCAGTATTTT
.,TRBJ2-3,TRBV27,TRBD2,CASSLYGRATDTQYF,TGTGCCAGCAGTTTATACGGGAGGGCCACAGATACGCAGTATTTT
.,TRBJ2-1,TRBV6-6,TRBD2,CASSYSLAGGRDEQFF,TGTGCCAGCAGTTACTCACTAGCGGGAGGGCGGGATGAGCAGTTCTTC
.,TRBJ2-2,TRBV5-6,.,CASSLVAFEELFF,TGTGCCAGCAGCTTGGTGGCGTTCGAGGAGCTGTTTTTT
.,TRBJ2-7,TRBV18,TRBD2,CASSPVAGTSGTGAYEQYF,TGTGCCAGCTCACCGGTAGCCGGGACTAGCGGGACCGGGGCCTACGAGCAGTACTTC
.,TRBJ2-3,TRBV7-9,TRBD2,CASSAFREVPDTQYF,TGTGCCAGCAGCGCCTTTCGGGAGGTCCCAGATACGCAGTATTTT
.,TRBJ2-5,TRBV10-3,TRBD1,CAIRSQGATGETQYF,TGTGCCATCAGGAGTCAGGGGGCTACCGGAGAGACCCAGTACTTC
.,TRBJ1-5,TRBV19,TRBD1,CASSIRTGTSNQPQHF,TGTGCCAGTAGTATTAGGACAGGGACGAGCAATCAGCCCCAGCATTTT
.,TRBJ2-5,TRBV5-6,.,CASSLYTRGGETQYF,TGTGCCAGCAGCCTATACACGAGGGGCGGAGAGACCCAGTACTTC
.,TRBJ2-7,TRBV11-2,TRBD2,CASSLSGGGTYEQYF,TGTGCCAGCAGCTTATCGGGGGGTGGGACCTACGAGCAGTACTTC
.,TRBJ1-1,TRBV5-1,.,CASSLSSSTEAFF,TGCGCCAGCAGCTTGTCCAGTAGCACTGAAGCTTTCTTT
.,TRBJ2-3,TRBV9,TRBD1,CASSPRQGAWTDTQYF,TGTGCCAGCAGCCCACGACAGGGGGCGTGGACAGATACGCAGTATTTT
few,TRBJ2-3,TRBV9,.,CASSVVGDTQYF,TGTGCCAGCAGCGTAGTCGGAGATACGCAGTATTTT
.,TRBJ2-5,TRBV15,TRBD2,CATSGGFGGAAQYF,TGTGCCACCAGCGGAGGATTCGGGGGGGCGGCCCAGTACTTC
.,TRBJ1-1,TRBV19,.,CASIGFTEAFF,TGTGCCAGTATTGGGTTTACTGAAGCTTTCTTT
.,TRBJ2-7,TRBV7-9,TRBD2,CASTEWTSGSGEQYF,TGTGCCAGCACCGAATGGACTAGCGGGAGTGGTGAGCAGTACTTC
.,TRBJ2-3,TRBV5-4,TRBD1,CASRRDRGTDTQYF,TGTGCCAGCAGACGCGACAGGGGCACAGATACGCAGTATTTT
.,TRBJ1-2,TRBV5-4,.,CASSFAKEGYGYTF,TGTGCCAGCAGCTTTGCGAAGGAGGGATATGGCTACACCTTC
.,TRBJ1-1,TRBV19,TRBD1,CASRTDRATEAFF,TGTGCCAGTAGAACGGACAGGGCCACTGAAGCTTTCTTT
few,TRBJ1-1,TRBV11-2,.,CASSNRGREAFF,TGTGCCAGCAGCAACCGGGGAAGAGAAGCTTTCTTT
.,TRBJ2-1,TRBV9,TRBD2,CASGILAASSYNEQFF,TGTGCCAGCGGGATCCTAGCGGCAAGCTCCTACAATGAGCAGTTCTTC
.,TRBJ2-2,TRBV4-3,.,CASSQGDRPNTGELFF,TGCGCCAGCAGCCAAGGCGACAGGCCGAACACCGGGGAGCTGTTTTTT
.,TRBJ2-5,TRBV19,.,CASNREETQYF,TGTGCCAGTAATAGAGAGGAGACCCAGTACTTC
.,TRBJ2-1,TRBV29-1,.,CSVSGTGQFF,TGCAGCGTTTCCGGGACTGGTCAGTTCTTC
.,TRBJ2-2,TRBV5-6,.,CASSLIGGDLTGELFF,TGTGCCAGCAGCTTGATAGGGGGAGATCTCACCGGGGAGCTGTTTTTT
.,TRBJ2-7,TRBV28,.,CASISSIYEQYF,TGTGCCAGCATAAGTTCTATCTACGAGCAGTACTTC
.,TRBJ2-7,TRBV29-1,.,CSVEAGVSYEQYF,TGCAGCGTTGAAGCAGGGGTGTCCTACGAGCAGTACTTC
.,TRBJ2-2,TRBV27,.,CASSAVTAGELFF,TGTGCCAGCAGTGCCGTTACCGCCGGGGAGCTGTTTTTT
.,TRBJ2-3,TRBV6-1,TRBD1,CASSAHRTGAPRTQYF,TGTGCCAGCAGTGCCCACCGGACAGGGGCCCCCCGTACGCAGTATTTT
.,TRBJ1-1,TRBV29-1,.,CSAWTALNTEAFF,TGCAGCGCCTGGACAGCTCTGAACACTGAAGCTTTCTTT